One and the same sample provided the 23 T cell receptor beta chains below, sequenced in a study of human versus mouse CDR3 diversity and MHC coevolution. Produced via immunoSEQ multiplex PCR; TCRdb's table is partial and in-frame only. This sample has approximately 81,000 clones; over 85% occur once, and the top ten carry around 1.3%. What was sequenced was naive CD4+ T cells from blood. Subset indicated: CD45RO-negative CD62L-positive naive CD4 T cells. These receptors came from a person between 25 and 70 years old in good health.

This clone was observed a single time. The J gene is TRBJ1-2, the V gene TRBV11-2, with 7 bases matching TRBD1. The CDR3 runs to 15 residues. V dropped 1 base and J dropped 10; count of bases not matched to a gene: 12. Germline V gene data show CDR1 as SGHAT and CDR2 as FQNNGV. CDR3 in amino acids: CASSLGRGVRLDYTF. CDR3 coding DNA: TGTGCCAGCAGCTTAGGCAGGGGGGTACGGCTTGACTACACCTTC. The whole variable domain, remainder taken from reference TRBV11-2 and TRBJ1-2, is EAGVAQSPRYKIIEKRQSVAFWCNPISGHATLYWYQQILGQGPKLLIQFQNNGVVDDSQLPKDRFSAERLKGVDSTLKIQPAKLEDSAVYLCASSLGRGVRLDYTFGSGTRLTVV.

The rearrangement joins TRBV6-5 to TRBJ2-7; D possibly corresponds to TRBD2 (5 bases). The CDR3 has 16 amino acids. Trimming pared 0 bases from V and 0 bases from J, leaving 12 bases between. The germline CDR1 and CDR2 sequences are MNHEY and SVGAGI. The CDR3 DNA is TGTGCCAGCAGTTACTCGCCCGGGGTCCCCTCCTACGAGCAGTACTTC. Residues: CASSYSPGVPSYEQYF.

V gene TRBV7-2 combines with J gene TRBJ2-7; tentative D call: TRBD2 (6 bases). The CDR3 consists of 13 residues. Trimming took 4 bases from V and 6 from J, leaving 13 bases between them. CDR1 and CDR2 (germline): SGHTA, FQGNSA. The CDR3 DNA is TGTGCCAGCAGCTGGCGGGACGGAAGCGAGCAGTACTTC. Its translation: CASSWRDGSEQYF.

V usage is TRBV5-1 and J usage is TRBJ2-7; D is unclear. The V end was cut by 6 bases, the J end by 0 bases, with 13 bases between. Germline assignment: CDR1 SGHRS and CDR2 YFSETQ. The CDR3 is made up of 14 amino acids. CDR3 residues: CASTEDNPSYEQYF. CDR3 DNA sequence: TGCGCCAGCACCGAAGACAATCCCTCCTACGAGCAGTACTTC.

V usage is TRBV7-6 and J usage is TRBJ2-1, with a tentative D call TRBD1 (6 bases). V shed 1 base and J shed 10 bases, with 17 bases lying between them. Germline CDR1 SGHVS, CDR2 FNYEAQ. The CDR3 has 15 residues. The CDR3 DNA follows: TGTGCCAGCAGCTTAGGATCTCCCAGGGGCGAAGAGCAGTTCTTC. Residues: CASSLGSPRGEEQFF.

J is TRBJ1-1 and V is TRBV28; 10 bases line up with TRBD1. Trimming at V came to 9 bases and at J to 6 bases, leaving 7 bases not matched to a gene. The CDR3 runs to 13 residues. The germline gives CDR1 MDHEN, CDR2 SYDVKM. CDR3 in amino acids: CASTRTGGAEAFF. CDR3 DNA: TGTGCCAGTACACGGACAGGGGGAGCTGAAGCTTTCTTT.

This clone appeared a single time. CDR3 sequence: CASSQGTSGSYEQYF. The CDR3 bases are TGTGCCAGCAGCCAGGGGACTAGCGGGAGTTATGAGCAGTACTTC. The chain couples TRBV28 to TRBJ2-7, with 14 nucleotides matching TRBD2. The CDR3 covers 15 residues. The junction had 8 bases not matched to a gene; V was cut back by 6 bases and J by 7 bases. Per the germline V gene, CDR1 is MDHEN and CDR2 is SYDVKM.

The rearrangement joins TRBV6-6 to TRBJ2-7, with a tentative D call TRBD1 (5 bases). CDR3 size: 15 residues. Deletions cut 6 bases from V and 5 bases from J, with 20 bases between. Germline-derived CDR1 and CDR2 are MNHNY and SVGAGI (reference sequence). CDR3 amino acids: CASRSIPSGSHEQYF. In DNA form, the CDR3 reads TGTGCCAGCAGATCCATCCCCTCAGGGTCCCACGAGCAGTACTTC.

The V and J genes are TRBV7-2 and TRBJ2-2, with D possibly being TRBD1 (6 bases). Trimming left V 6 bases short and J 0 bases short, with 14 bases between. Germline CDR1 is SGHTA and CDR2 is FQGNSA. This CDR3 has 16 amino acids. In nucleotides, the CDR3 is TGTGCCAGCAGTCGTACCGGACAGCCGAACACCGGGGAGCTGTTTTTT. Its translation is CASSRTGQPNTGELFF.

The rearrangement uses TRBV9 and TRBJ1-6; a weak D match, TRBD1 (6 bases). The CDR3 has 16 amino acids. The V gene's germline CDR1 is SGDLS and CDR2 YYNGEE. V was trimmed by 0 bases and J by 8 bases, leaving 15 bases between them. The CDR3 reads CASSVVAGAIDSPLHF. As DNA, the CDR3 is TGTGCCAGCAGCGTAGTGGCAGGGGCGATAGATTCACCCCTCCACTTT.

V is TRBV2 and J is TRBJ2-5, with 8 nucleotides matching TRBD1. The CDR3 is 14 residues long. CDR1 is SNHLY, CDR2 FYNNEI, per germline. V was clipped by 3 bases and J by 1 base; unmatched bases: 1. The CDR3: CASSETGVQETQYF. The DNA for the CDR3 is TGTGCCAGCAGTGAGACAGGGGTCCAAGAGACCCAGTACTTC.

The J gene is TRBJ1-1, the V gene TRBV30; D ambiguous. The CDR3 is 11 residues long. Germline CDR1 is GTSNPN and CDR2 is SVGIG (reference sequence). Trimming removed 3 bases at V and 11 bases at J, with 13 bases between. CDR3 DNA: TGTGCCTGGAGCTCCAGGCTGCCCGCTTTCTTT. Its translation: CAWSSRLPAFF.

This clone was recorded only once. V gene TRBV18 combines with J gene TRBJ1-1; 8 bases line up with TRBD1. The CDR3 sequence is 19 residues long. The J segment lost 0 bases and the V segment lost 3 bases, leaving 15 bases of the junction unmatched. CDR1 KGHSH and CDR2 LQKENI come from the germline V gene. CDR3 loop: CASSPTLGQGGGMNTEAFF. DNA of the CDR3: TGTGCCAGCTCACCCACGCTAGGACAGGGCGGAGGCATGAACACTGAAGCTTTCTTT.

This chain links TRBV7-9 with TRBJ2-2; D is undetermined. V shed 3 bases and J shed 6 bases, with 14 bases lying between them. Germline V gene lookup returns CDR1 SEHNR and CDR2 FQNEAQ (reference sequence). This CDR3 contains 15 residues. DNA for the CDR3: TGTGCCAGCAGCTTCTCGCCTCTAGGATCCGGGGAGCTGTTTTTT. Translating gives CASSFSPLGSGELFF.

The V call is TRBV7-3, the J call TRBJ2-2, with D perhaps matching TRBD1 (7 bases). CDR3 size: 18 residues. The V gene's germline CDR1 is SGHTA and CDR2 FQGTGA. The ends were cut back, 2 bases at V and 4 bases at J, with 20 bases in the middle. Here the CDR3 reads CASSLGGGGGRGTGELFF. CDR3 DNA sequence: TGTGCCAGCAGCTTAGGAGGGGGCGGAGGCCGAGGCACCGGGGAGCTGTTTTTT.

The chain carries TRBV7-3 and TRBJ2-5, with D possibly matching TRBD2 (6 bases). This CDR3 region has 16 residues. Germline V gene data show CDR1 as SGHTA and CDR2 as FQGTGA. V dropped 1 base and J dropped 5 bases, with 17 bases sitting between them. In nucleotides, the CDR3 is TGTGCCAGCAGCTTAAATCTTGCGGGGTCGAGGGAGACCCAGTACTTC. Translated, it gives CASSLNLAGSRETQYF. Complete variable domain (other parts from reference TRBV7-3 and TRBJ2-5): GAGVSQTPSNKVTEKGKYVELRCDPISGHTALYWYRQSLGQGPEFLIYFQGTGAADDSGLPNDRFFAVRPEGSVSTLKIQRTERGDSAVYLCASSLNLAGSRETQYFGPGTRLLVL.

This rearrangement joins TRBV7-2 to TRBJ2-5; 7 nucleotides align to TRBD1. TRBJ2-7 explains the end of the DNA better; the J call may be wrong. Germline V gene sequence: CDR1 SGHTA, CDR2 FQGNSA. The CDR3 sequence is 14 residues long. The CDR3 DNA sequence: TGTGCCAGCAGCTATCTGACAGGGCGACTCGAGCAGTACTTC. Translated, it gives CASSYLTGRLEQYF.

The chain couples TRBV4-3 to TRBJ2-1, with 7 bases identical to TRBD1. Germline values: CDR1 LGHNA, CDR2 YSLEER. This CDR3 is built from 15 residues. The V segment lost 0 bases and the J segment 1 base; nucleotides outside the gene matches: 0. The CDR3 DNA sequence: TGCGCCAGCAGCCAAGAGACAGGGTCCTACAATGAGCAGTTCTTC. Protein: CASSQETGSYNEQFF.

This chain links TRBV5-1 with TRBJ2-1, with TRBD1 identical over 10 bases. The CDR3 is 15 residues long. V was clipped by 4 bases and J by 5 bases; unmatched bases: 6. Germline V gene lookup returns CDR1 SGHRS and CDR2 YFSETQ. The CDR3 nucleotides read TGCGCCAGCAGCCAGAGACAGGGGGCGGACAATGAGCAGTTCTTC. Translating gives CASSQRQGADNEQFF.

The chain combines TRBV5-1 with TRBJ2-1; 9 bases agree with TRBD1. The CDR3 is 14 amino acids. With 5 bases clipped from V and 7 bases from J, the junction kept 7 bases outside the gene matches. Germline CDR1 and CDR2: SGHRS and YFSETQ. The CDR3 region is CASREQGAQNEQFF. For the CDR3, the DNA is TGCGCCAGCAGGGAACAGGGGGCTCAAAATGAGCAGTTCTTC.

This clone was seen only once. This chain links TRBV2 with TRBJ1-5; 10 positions agree with TRBD1. After removal of 6 bases from V and 0 bases from J, the junction contained 5 bases not matched to a gene. Germline V gene data show CDR1 as SNHLY and CDR2 as FYNNEI. The CDR3 has 16 residues. The CDR3 DNA follows: TGTGCCAGCAGCGCAGGACAGGGGGGTAGCAATCAGCCCCAGCATTTT. This codes for CASSAGQGGSNQPQHF.

The chain combines TRBV11-3 with TRBJ2-7, with a weak D call TRBD2 (6 bases). Trimming took off 4 bases at V and 6 bases at J, with 16 bases between the two ends. The CDR3 contains 14 residues. Per germline, CDR1 SGHNT and CDR2 YENEEA. CDR3 sequence reads: CASSSNGRLAEQYF. CDR3 nucleotides: TGTGCCAGCAGCTCCAACGGGAGACTGGCCGAGCAGTACTTC.

The V and J genes are TRBV5-1 and TRBJ1-4; D ambiguous. The V end was cut by 1 base, the J end by 1 base, with 8 bases between. Germline V gene sequence: CDR1 SGHRS, CDR2 YFSETQ. The CDR3 runs to 15 residues. CDR3 sequence reads: CASSLPRGTNEKLFF. The DNA of the CDR3 is TGCGCCAGCAGCTTGCCCCGGGGAACTAATGAAAAACTGTTTTTT.